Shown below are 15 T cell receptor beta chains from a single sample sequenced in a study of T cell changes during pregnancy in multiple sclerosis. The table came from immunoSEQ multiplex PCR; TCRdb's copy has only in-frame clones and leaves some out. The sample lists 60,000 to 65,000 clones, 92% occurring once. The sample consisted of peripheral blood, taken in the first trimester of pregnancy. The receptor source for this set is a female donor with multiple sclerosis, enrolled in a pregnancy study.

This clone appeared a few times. The CDR3 DNA reads as TGTGCCAGCAGTGACGGCCTCGGGGGCTACAATGAGCAGTTCTTC. It translates to CASSDGLGGYNEQFF. J is TRBJ2-1 and V is TRBV6-4; D possibly corresponds to TRBD2 (6 bases). V was trimmed by 2 bases and J by 3 bases, leaving 11 bases between them. The CDR3 totals 15 residues. Per germline, CDR1 MRHNA and CDR2 SNTAGT.

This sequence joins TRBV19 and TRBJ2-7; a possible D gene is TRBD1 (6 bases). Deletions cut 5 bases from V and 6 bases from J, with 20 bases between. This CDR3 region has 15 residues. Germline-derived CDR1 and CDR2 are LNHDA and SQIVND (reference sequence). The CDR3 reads CASSVTGTTKGEQYF. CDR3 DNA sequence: TGTGCCAGTAGTGTGACGGGGACAACGAAAGGCGAGCAGTACTTC.

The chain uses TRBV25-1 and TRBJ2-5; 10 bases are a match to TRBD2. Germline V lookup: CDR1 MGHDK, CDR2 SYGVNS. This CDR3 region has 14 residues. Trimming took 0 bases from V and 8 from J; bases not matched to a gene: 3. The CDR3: CASSEYVAGGTQYF. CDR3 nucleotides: TGTGCCAGCAGTGAATATGTAGCGGGGGGAACCCAGTACTTC.

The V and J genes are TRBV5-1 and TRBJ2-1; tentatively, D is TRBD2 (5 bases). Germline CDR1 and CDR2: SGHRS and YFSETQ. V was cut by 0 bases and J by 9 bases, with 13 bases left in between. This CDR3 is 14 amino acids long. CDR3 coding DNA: TGCGCCAGCAGCTTGGATTGGGGAGTTGGTGAGCAGTTCTTC. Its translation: CASSLDWGVGEQFF.

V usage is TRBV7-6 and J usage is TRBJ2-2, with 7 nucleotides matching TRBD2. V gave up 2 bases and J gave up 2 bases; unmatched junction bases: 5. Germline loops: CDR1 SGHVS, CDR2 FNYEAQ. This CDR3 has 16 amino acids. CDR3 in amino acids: CASSLFSSGNTGELFF. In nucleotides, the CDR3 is TGTGCCAGCAGCTTATTCTCTAGCGGAAACACCGGGGAGCTGTTTTTT.

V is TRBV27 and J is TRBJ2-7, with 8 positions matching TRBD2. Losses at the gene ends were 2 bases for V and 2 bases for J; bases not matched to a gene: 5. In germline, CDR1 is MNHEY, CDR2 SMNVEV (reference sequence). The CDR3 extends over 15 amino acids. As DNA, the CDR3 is TGTGCCAGCAGTTTAACGGGAGGGCCAACCTACGAGCAGTACTTC. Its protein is CASSLTGGPTYEQYF.

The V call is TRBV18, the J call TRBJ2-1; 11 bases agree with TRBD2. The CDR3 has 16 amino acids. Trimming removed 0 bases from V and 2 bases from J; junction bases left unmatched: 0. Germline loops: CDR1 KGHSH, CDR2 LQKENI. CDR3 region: CASSPPTSGAYNEQFF. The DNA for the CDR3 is TGTGCCAGCTCACCACCGACTAGCGGGGCCTACAATGAGCAGTTCTTC.

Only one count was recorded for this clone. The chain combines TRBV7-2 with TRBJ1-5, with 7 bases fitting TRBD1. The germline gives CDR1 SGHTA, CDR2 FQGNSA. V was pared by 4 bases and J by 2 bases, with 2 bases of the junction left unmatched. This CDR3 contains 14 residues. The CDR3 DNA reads TGTGCCAGCAGCTATACAGGGGGCAATCAGCCCCAGCATTTT. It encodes CASSYTGGNQPQHF.

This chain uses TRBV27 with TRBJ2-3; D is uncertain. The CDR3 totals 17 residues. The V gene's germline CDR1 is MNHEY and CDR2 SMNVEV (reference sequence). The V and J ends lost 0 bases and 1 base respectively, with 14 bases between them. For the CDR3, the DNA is TGTGCCAGCAGTTTATCCGTAGAGGCCTCGGGCACAGATACGCAGTATTTT. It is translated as CASSLSVEASGTDTQYF.

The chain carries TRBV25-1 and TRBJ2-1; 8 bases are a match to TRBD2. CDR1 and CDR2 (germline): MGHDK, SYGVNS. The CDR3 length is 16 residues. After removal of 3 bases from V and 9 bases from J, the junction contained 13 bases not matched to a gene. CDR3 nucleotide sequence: TGTGCCAGCAGTGACGGTGATCAGCGGGAGTTACCTGAGCAGTTCTTC. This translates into CASSDGDQRELPEQFF. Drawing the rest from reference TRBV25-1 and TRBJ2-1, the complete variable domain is EADIYQTPRYLVIGTGKKITLECSQTMGHDKMYWYQQDPGMELHLIHYSYGVNSTEKGDLSSESTVSRIRTEHFPLTLESARPSHTSQYLCASSDGDQRELPEQFFGPGTRLTVL.

CDR3 bases: TGTGCCAGCAGCTTAGCCGGGACAGGGGATGAAAAACTGTTTTTT. It is translated as CASSLAGTGDEKLFF. This rearrangement joins TRBV28 to TRBJ1-4; 10 nucleotides align to TRBD1. CDR3 length: 15 amino acids. Germline values: CDR1 MDHEN, CDR2 SYDVKM. V lost 6 bases, J lost 6 bases, and 7 bases stayed unmatched. The full variable domain, in which reference TRBV28 and TRBJ1-4 provide the parts outside the CDR3, is DVKVTQSSRYLVKRTGEKVFLECVQDMDHENMFWYRQDPGLGLRLIYFSYDVKMKEKGDIPEGYSVSREKKERFSLILESASTNQTSMYLCASSLAGTGDEKLFFGSGTQLSVL.

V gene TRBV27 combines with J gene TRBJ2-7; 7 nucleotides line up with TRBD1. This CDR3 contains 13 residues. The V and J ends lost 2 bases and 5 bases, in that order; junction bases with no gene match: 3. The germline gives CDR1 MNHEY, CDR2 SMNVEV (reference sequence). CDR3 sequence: CASSLDRAHEQYF. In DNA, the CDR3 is TGTGCCAGCAGTTTAGACAGGGCGCACGAGCAGTACTTC.

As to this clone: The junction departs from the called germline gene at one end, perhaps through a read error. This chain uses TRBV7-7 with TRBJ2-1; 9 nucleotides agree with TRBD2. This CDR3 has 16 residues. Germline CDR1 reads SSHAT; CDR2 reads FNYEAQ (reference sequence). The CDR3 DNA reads TGTGCTAGCAGATTCACGAGGACTAGCGACTACAATGAGCAGTTCTTC. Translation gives CASRFTRTSDYNEQFF.

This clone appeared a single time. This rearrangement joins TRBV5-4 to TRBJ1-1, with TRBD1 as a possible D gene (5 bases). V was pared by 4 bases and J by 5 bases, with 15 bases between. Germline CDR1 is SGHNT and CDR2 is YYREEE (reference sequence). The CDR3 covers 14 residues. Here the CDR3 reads CASSQRGLSTEAFF. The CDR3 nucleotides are TGTGCCAGCAGCCAAAGGGGACTCTCTACTGAAGCTTTCTTT.

CDR3: CASSSYSSGANVLTF. The CDR3 DNA reads TGTGCCAGCAGTTCTTACAGCTCTGGGGCCAACGTCCTGACTTTC. The V gene is TRBV27, the J gene TRBJ2-6, with D hard to call. With 4 bases removed from V and 0 bases from J, the gap between germline ends came to 7 bases. The CDR3 extends over 15 amino acids. CDR1 and CDR2 from the germline V gene are MNHEY and SMNVEV (reference sequence).